Presented here are 9 T cell receptor beta chains from one specimen sequenced in a study of blood T cell repertoires in COVID-19. This table comes from immunoSEQ multiplex PCR, and its TCRdb copy is limited to in-frame clones, with some not included. The sample comprises 120,000 or so clones, 88% of which are singletons, and less than 2% rests with the top ten. Sequencing was done on a sample of peripheral blood. The receptors here all came from a human donor in a cohort sampled during active COVID-19.

The rearrangement uses TRBV14 and TRBJ2-1, with TRBD1 matching 8 bases. This CDR3 contains 13 residues. V dropped 4 bases and J dropped 10; count of bases not matched to a gene: 6. Per germline, CDR1 SGHDN and CDR2 FVKESK. The CDR3, as DNA: TGTGCCAGCAGCCCACGGACAGGGATCGAGCAGTTCTTC. Protein: CASSPRTGIEQFF.

This clone appeared many times. V and J are TRBV28 and TRBJ2-7; 11 nucleotides match TRBD2. CDR3 length: 15 amino acids. Germline CDR1 is MDHEN and CDR2 is SYDVKM. V gave up 1 base and J gave up 5 bases; unmatched junction bases: 4. CDR3 DNA sequence: TGTGCCAGCAGTTTATTAGCGGGAGGGGGCCACGAGCAGTACTTC. As protein: CASSLLAGGGHEQYF.

The V and J genes are TRBV6-5 and TRBJ1-3; 7 positions agree with TRBD1. Germline loops: CDR1 MNHEY, CDR2 SVGAGI. This CDR3 region has 14 residues. The V and J ends lost 6 bases and 5 bases, in that order; junction bases with no gene match: 7. CDR3 sequence: CASRAGTVRNTIYF. CDR3 nucleotide sequence: TGTGCCAGCAGAGCCGGGACAGTACGAAACACCATATATTTT.

The chain recombines TRBV5-6 with TRBJ1-4; TRBD1 agrees at 8 bases. This CDR3 is built from 14 residues. Germline V gene data show CDR1 as SGHDT and CDR2 as YYEEEE. V shed 4 bases and J 10 bases; nucleotides not matched to a gene: 9. The CDR3 is CASSVDRDGGKLFF. The CDR3 coding sequence is TGTGCCAGCAGCGTGGACAGGGATGGCGGAAAACTGTTTTTT. Variable domain in full (rest from reference TRBV5-6 and TRBJ1-4): DAGVTQSPTHLIKTRGQQVTLRCSPKSGHDTVSWYQQALGQGPQFIFQYYEEEERQRGNFPDRFSGHQFPNYSSELNVNALLLGDSALYLCASSVDRDGGKLFFGSGTQLSVL.

This chain uses TRBV2 with TRBJ1-5; tentative D call: TRBD1 (5 bases). CDR1 is SNHLY, CDR2 FYNNEI, per germline. This CDR3 has 13 residues. Trimming left V 6 bases short and J 2 bases short, with 8 bases between. CDR3 in amino acids: CASRAGGNQPQHF. The CDR3 region has the DNA TGTGCCAGCAGAGCGGGGGGCAATCAGCCCCAGCATTTT.

The chain is built from TRBV29-1 and TRBJ2-5, with 8 bases lining up with TRBD1. V lost 5 bases to trimming and J lost 0 bases; unmatched junction nucleotides: 2. The CDR3 contains 13 residues. Germline CDR1 and CDR2: SQVTM and ANQGSEA. For the CDR3, the DNA is TGCAGCGTTCTGGGACAGGACCAAGAGACCCAGTACTTC. It is translated as CSVLGQDQETQYF.

The chain combines TRBV6-6 with TRBJ2-7, with 8 bases lining up with TRBD2. CDR1 is MNHNY and CDR2 is SVGAGI in the germline V gene (reference sequence). The CDR3 loop spans 14 amino acids. Losses at the gene ends were 5 bases for V and 4 bases for J; bases not matched to a gene: 7. The CDR3, as DNA: TGTGCCAGCAGTCCCCCGGGGGGGCCTTACGAGCAGTACTTC. Amino acids: CASSPPGGPYEQYF.

This clone was seen only once. The chain is built from TRBV21-1 and TRBJ1-4; the table's D gene call, TRBD1, was not cross checked with the DNA. TRBV21-1 is given as a pseudogene. This CDR3 has 16 residues. CDR3 region: CASSKGQGGWGEKLFF. For the CDR3, the DNA is TGTGCCAGCAGCAAAGGACAGGGAGGTTGGGGTGAAAAACTGTTTTTT.

The chain has TRBV29-1 and TRBJ2-7; 9 nucleotides line up with TRBD2. The CDR3 loop spans 12 amino acids. Germline V gene sequence: CDR1 SQVTM, CDR2 ANQGSEA. V gave up 7 bases and J gave up 4 bases; unmatched junction bases: 5. CDR3 DNA sequence: TGCAGCGCCTCTAGCGGGGAATACGAGCAGTACTTC. Its translation: CSASSGEYEQYF.